The 7 T cell receptor beta chains listed next were all sequenced from one sample in a study of OX40 agonist ivuxolimab in advanced cancers. Clones were read by immunoSEQ multiplex PCR, and TCRdb kept only the in-frame ones, dropping some. The sample holds 98,000 or so clones; roughly nine tenths are singletons and the top ten take more than 0.8%. Sample: CD4+ or CD8+ T cells sorted from blood, taken in a trial of the OX40 agonist ivuxolimab. The origin of the receptors is an adult with an advanced solid tumor such as melanoma, head and neck, liver or kidney cancer.

In nucleotides, the CDR3 is TGTGCCTGGAAGGGTCTCGGCAATCAGCCCCAGCATTTT. Its translation is CAWKGLGNQPQHF. The chain uses TRBV30 and TRBJ1-5; no clear D gene. Trimming left V 4 bases short and J 2 bases short, with 9 bases between. The CDR3 totals 13 residues. Per germline, CDR1 GTSNPN and CDR2 SVGIG (reference sequence).

The chain combines TRBV7-9 with TRBJ2-1; no clear D gene. The germline gives CDR1 SEHNR, CDR2 FQNEAQ (reference sequence). This CDR3 is built from 14 residues. Trimming removed 2 bases at V and 6 bases at J, with 11 bases between. CDR3 residues: CASSLQELINEQFF. The DNA of the CDR3 is TGTGCCAGCAGCTTACAGGAACTGATCAATGAGCAGTTCTTC.

The chain combines TRBV9 with TRBJ2-3; D may be TRBD1 (5 bases). The CDR3 runs 15 residues. Trimming removed 2 bases at V and 3 bases at J, with 13 bases between. Germline CDR1 reads SGDLS; CDR2 reads YYNGEE. The chain's CDR3 is CASSVKGASTDTQYF. CDR3 nucleotide sequence: TGTGCCAGCAGCGTTAAAGGGGCGTCAACAGATACGCAGTATTTT.

This rearrangement joins TRBV6-4 to TRBJ1-2, with TRBD1 matching over 8 bases. After removal of 3 bases from V and 8 bases from J, the junction contained 14 bases not matched to a gene. CDR3 length equals 16 residues. Germline CDR1 MRHNA, CDR2 SNTAGT. CDR3 region: CASSETGQGNGQGYTF. The CDR3 nucleotides read TGTGCCAGCAGTGAGACCGGACAGGGAAATGGGCAGGGCTACACCTTC.

The gene calls are TRBV11-2 and TRBJ1-1; D unclear. Germline CDR1 reads SGHAT; CDR2 reads FQNNGV. The CDR3 consists of 13 residues. The V end lost 1 base, the J end lost 5 bases, and 8 bases lay between the germline ends. CDR3: CASSLVRETEAFF. The CDR3, as DNA: TGTGCCAGCAGCTTAGTAAGGGAAACTGAAGCTTTCTTT. Combining the CDR3 with reference TRBV11-2 and TRBJ1-1 gives the whole variable domain EAGVAQSPRYKIIEKRQSVAFWCNPISGHATLYWYQQILGQGPKLLIQFQNNGVVDDSQLPKDRFSAERLKGVDSTLKIQPAKLEDSAVYLCASSLVRETEAFFGQGTRLTVV.

The chain joins TRBV5-1 to TRBJ2-4, with TRBD2 matching over 8 bases. Germline CDR1 and CDR2: SGHRS and YFSETQ. The ends lost 4 bases at V and 7 bases at J; junction bases unmatched: 10. The CDR3 has 15 residues. CDR3 protein: CASSGRAGEGNIQYF. The CDR3 region has the DNA TGCGCCAGCAGCGGTCGAGCGGGAGAAGGGAACATTCAGTACTTC.

The chain is built from TRBV27 and TRBJ2-7, with a weak D call TRBD2 (5 bases). From germline, CDR1 is MNHEY and CDR2 SMNVEV (reference sequence). The CDR3 runs to 15 residues. V lost 4 bases and J lost 5, with 18 bases in between. The CDR3 DNA reads as TGTGCCAGCAGTTCTCTCGGACTTGACGGGGACGAGCAGTACTTC. As protein: CASSSLGLDGDEQYF.